The 14 T cell receptor beta chains listed next were all sequenced from one sample in a study of Ad26.COV2.S vaccination and SARS-CoV-2 variants. Documented treatment: around 19 received Ad26.COV2.S at low or high dose, single or two shots; about 5 received placebo; per-sample allocation not given. Sampling took place 63 days after the first vaccine or placebo injection. Clones were sequenced by immunoSEQ multiplex PCR, and TCRdb holds only the in-frame ones, with some missing. The table has around 300,000 clones, 90% seen once; the top ten hold around 5.5%. The sequencing here drew on peripheral blood, taken in a trial of Ad26.COV2.S vaccine versus placebo. Every receptor here comes from a person aged 18-65 years who received the Ad26.COV2.S COVID-19 vaccine or a placebo.

The chain employs TRBV11-3 and TRBJ2-4, with TRBD1 matching over 10 bases. V gave up 5 bases and J gave up 3 bases; unmatched junction bases: 7. Germline loops: CDR1 SGHNT, CDR2 YENEEA. This CDR3 contains 16 residues. The chain's CDR3 is CASSPGDRGDKNIQYF. CDR3 DNA: TGTGCCAGCAGCCCCGGGGACAGGGGCGACAAAAACATTCAGTACTTC. Drawing the rest from reference TRBV11-3 and TRBJ2-4, the complete variable domain is EAGVVQSPRYKIIEKKQPVAFWCNPISGHNTLYWYLQNLGQGPELLIRYENEEAVDDSQLPKDRFSAERLKGVDSTLKIQPAELGDSAVYLCASSPGDRGDKNIQYFGAGTRLSVL.

This clone turned up a few times. The chain uses TRBV30 and TRBJ2-2; either TRBD1 or TRBD2 may supply D (5 bases each). V lost 5 bases to trimming and J lost 4 bases, with 11 bases between them. Germline V lookup: CDR1 GTSNPN, CDR2 SVGIG (reference sequence). The CDR3 extends over 13 amino acids. In DNA, the CDR3 is TGTGCCTGGTCAGGGACCTCCACCGGGGAGCTGTTTTTT. Translated: CAWSGTSTGELFF.

Note on this clone: In the same sample, other DNA sequences code for this CDR3. The rearrangement joins TRBV15 to TRBJ2-7; D not resolved. With 0 bases removed from V and 4 bases from J, the gap between germline ends came to 4 bases. Germline CDR1 and CDR2: LNHNV and YYDKDF (reference sequence). This CDR3 contains 12 residues. The CDR3 region has the DNA TGTGCCACCAGCAGAGATGGGTACGAGCAGTACTTC. Translation: CATSRDGYEQYF.

The table lists this clone with a count of one. CDR3 nucleotide sequence: TGTGCCAGCAGTTTTTTCGGATCGGCCCAGCATTTT. It codes for CASSFFGSAQHF. This rearrangement joins TRBV28 to TRBJ1-5, with no clear D. Per germline, CDR1 MDHEN and CDR2 SYDVKM. The CDR3 covers 12 residues. V lost 3 bases and J lost 11, with 11 bases in between.

V and J are TRBV7-2 and TRBJ2-1; 8 nucleotides line up with TRBD1. This CDR3 comprises 16 residues. Germline CDR1 is SGHTA and CDR2 is FQGNSA. V gave up 5 bases and J gave up 2 bases; unmatched junction bases: 8. The CDR3 is CASSQSGTGTYNEQFF. CDR3 nucleotide sequence: TGTGCCAGCAGCCAATCCGGGACAGGAACCTACAATGAGCAGTTCTTC.

The chain links TRBV7-6 to TRBJ2-1; TRBD2 matches at 7 bases. V was pared by 5 bases and J by 11 bases, with 15 bases of the junction left unmatched. Germline lookup yields CDR1 SGHVS and CDR2 FNYEAQ. The CDR3 loop spans 15 amino acids. The CDR3 region is CASSPTTAGETKQFF. The CDR3 DNA sequence: TGTGCCAGCAGCCCGACCACCGCGGGGGAGACAAAGCAGTTCTTC.

This clone was detected only once. The V gene is TRBV7-2, the J gene TRBJ1-1, with 8 bases matching TRBD1. The CDR3 runs to 14 residues. Germline lookup yields CDR1 SGHTA and CDR2 FQGNSA. V was pared by 5 bases and J by 1 base, with 3 bases of the junction left unmatched. The CDR3 here is CASSAGQANTEAFF. CDR3 DNA sequence: TGTGCCAGCAGCGCGGGACAGGCGAACACTGAAGCTTTCTTT.

This chain links TRBV19 with TRBJ2-1; TRBD2 aligns across 8 bases. Per the germline V gene, CDR1 is LNHDA and CDR2 is SQIVND (reference sequence). The CDR3 contains 14 residues. With V trimmed by 10 bases and J by 5 bases, 10 bases remained unmatched. The CDR3 region is CATGTQRGNNEQFF. For the CDR3, the DNA is TGTGCCACAGGAACCCAGCGGGGGAACAATGAGCAGTTCTTC.

This clone was detected only a few times. The gene calls are TRBV7-6 and TRBJ1-6, with TRBD1 as a possible D gene (6 bases). With 0 bases removed from V and 7 bases from J, the gap between germline ends came to 10 bases. CDR1 is SGHVS and CDR2 is FNYEAQ in the germline V gene. This CDR3 has 15 amino acids. The CDR3 DNA sequence: TGTGCCAGCAGCTTAGCGGGCACAGGGAATTCACCCCTCCACTTT. This sequence encodes CASSLAGTGNSPLHF.

J is TRBJ1-1 and V is TRBV7-9; TRBD1 might be the D (6 bases). This CDR3 is 15 amino acids long. V lost 0 bases, J lost 2 bases, and 10 bases lay in between. Germline V lookup: CDR1 SEHNR, CDR2 FQNEAQ (reference sequence). CDR3 sequence: CASSLARGGNTEAFF. CDR3 bases: TGTGCCAGCAGCTTAGCGCGGGGGGGCAACACTGAAGCTTTCTTT.

The V gene is TRBV10-3, the J gene TRBJ2-5; no clear D gene. The germline V gene encodes CDR1 ENHRY and CDR2 SYGVKD. V was cut by 11 bases and J by 2 bases, with 9 bases left in between. This CDR3 is built from 11 residues. CDR3 nucleotide sequence: TGTGCCGTCGGGCCTCAAGAGACCCAGTACTTC. Translated: CAVGPQETQYF.

This clone is a singleton in its sample. This rearrangement joins TRBV11-2 to TRBJ2-1; D unclear. Looked up from germline, CDR1 is SGHAT and CDR2 is FQNNGV. The CDR3 totals 16 residues. V shed 5 bases and J shed 0 bases, with 14 bases lying between them. The CDR3 protein is CASSTDFRSSYNEQFF. The CDR3 DNA is TGTGCCAGCAGCACAGACTTTCGGAGCTCCTACAATGAGCAGTTCTTC.

The table lists this clone with a count of one. J is TRBJ1-4 and V is TRBV28; D possibly corresponds to TRBD1 (5 bases). Germline V CDR1 and CDR2: MDHEN, SYDVKM. CDR3 length: 15 residues. Trimming removed 8 bases at V and 1 base at J, with 14 bases between. The CDR3 DNA follows: TGTGCCAGCTCGTGGGGGGGGGTAACTAATGAAAAACTGTTTTTT. Translating gives CASSWGGVTNEKLFF.

This sequence joins TRBV23-1 and TRBJ2-6, with TRBD2 as a possible D gene (6 bases). TRBV23-1 is an ORF, and what it does is uncertain. There are 18 residues in the CDR3. Trimming pared 7 bases from V and 5 bases from J, leaving 24 bases between. CDR3: CASTPEGALGTRANVLTF. CDR3 in DNA: TGCGCCAGCACACCAGAGGGAGCTCTGGGGACTCGGGCCAACGTCCTGACTTTC.